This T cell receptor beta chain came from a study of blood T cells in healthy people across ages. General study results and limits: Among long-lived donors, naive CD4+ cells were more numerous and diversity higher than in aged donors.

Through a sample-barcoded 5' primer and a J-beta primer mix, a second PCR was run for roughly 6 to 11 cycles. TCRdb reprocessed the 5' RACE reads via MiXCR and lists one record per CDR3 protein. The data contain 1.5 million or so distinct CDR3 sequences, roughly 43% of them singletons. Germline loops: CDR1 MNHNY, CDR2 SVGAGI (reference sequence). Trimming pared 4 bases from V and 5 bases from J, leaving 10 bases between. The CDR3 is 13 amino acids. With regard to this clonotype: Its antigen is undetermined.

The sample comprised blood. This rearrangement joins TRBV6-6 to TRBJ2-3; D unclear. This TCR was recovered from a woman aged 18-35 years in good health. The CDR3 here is CASSSRFQDTQYF. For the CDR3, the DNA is TGTGCCAGCAGTTCGAGGTTTCAAGATACGCAGTATTTT.